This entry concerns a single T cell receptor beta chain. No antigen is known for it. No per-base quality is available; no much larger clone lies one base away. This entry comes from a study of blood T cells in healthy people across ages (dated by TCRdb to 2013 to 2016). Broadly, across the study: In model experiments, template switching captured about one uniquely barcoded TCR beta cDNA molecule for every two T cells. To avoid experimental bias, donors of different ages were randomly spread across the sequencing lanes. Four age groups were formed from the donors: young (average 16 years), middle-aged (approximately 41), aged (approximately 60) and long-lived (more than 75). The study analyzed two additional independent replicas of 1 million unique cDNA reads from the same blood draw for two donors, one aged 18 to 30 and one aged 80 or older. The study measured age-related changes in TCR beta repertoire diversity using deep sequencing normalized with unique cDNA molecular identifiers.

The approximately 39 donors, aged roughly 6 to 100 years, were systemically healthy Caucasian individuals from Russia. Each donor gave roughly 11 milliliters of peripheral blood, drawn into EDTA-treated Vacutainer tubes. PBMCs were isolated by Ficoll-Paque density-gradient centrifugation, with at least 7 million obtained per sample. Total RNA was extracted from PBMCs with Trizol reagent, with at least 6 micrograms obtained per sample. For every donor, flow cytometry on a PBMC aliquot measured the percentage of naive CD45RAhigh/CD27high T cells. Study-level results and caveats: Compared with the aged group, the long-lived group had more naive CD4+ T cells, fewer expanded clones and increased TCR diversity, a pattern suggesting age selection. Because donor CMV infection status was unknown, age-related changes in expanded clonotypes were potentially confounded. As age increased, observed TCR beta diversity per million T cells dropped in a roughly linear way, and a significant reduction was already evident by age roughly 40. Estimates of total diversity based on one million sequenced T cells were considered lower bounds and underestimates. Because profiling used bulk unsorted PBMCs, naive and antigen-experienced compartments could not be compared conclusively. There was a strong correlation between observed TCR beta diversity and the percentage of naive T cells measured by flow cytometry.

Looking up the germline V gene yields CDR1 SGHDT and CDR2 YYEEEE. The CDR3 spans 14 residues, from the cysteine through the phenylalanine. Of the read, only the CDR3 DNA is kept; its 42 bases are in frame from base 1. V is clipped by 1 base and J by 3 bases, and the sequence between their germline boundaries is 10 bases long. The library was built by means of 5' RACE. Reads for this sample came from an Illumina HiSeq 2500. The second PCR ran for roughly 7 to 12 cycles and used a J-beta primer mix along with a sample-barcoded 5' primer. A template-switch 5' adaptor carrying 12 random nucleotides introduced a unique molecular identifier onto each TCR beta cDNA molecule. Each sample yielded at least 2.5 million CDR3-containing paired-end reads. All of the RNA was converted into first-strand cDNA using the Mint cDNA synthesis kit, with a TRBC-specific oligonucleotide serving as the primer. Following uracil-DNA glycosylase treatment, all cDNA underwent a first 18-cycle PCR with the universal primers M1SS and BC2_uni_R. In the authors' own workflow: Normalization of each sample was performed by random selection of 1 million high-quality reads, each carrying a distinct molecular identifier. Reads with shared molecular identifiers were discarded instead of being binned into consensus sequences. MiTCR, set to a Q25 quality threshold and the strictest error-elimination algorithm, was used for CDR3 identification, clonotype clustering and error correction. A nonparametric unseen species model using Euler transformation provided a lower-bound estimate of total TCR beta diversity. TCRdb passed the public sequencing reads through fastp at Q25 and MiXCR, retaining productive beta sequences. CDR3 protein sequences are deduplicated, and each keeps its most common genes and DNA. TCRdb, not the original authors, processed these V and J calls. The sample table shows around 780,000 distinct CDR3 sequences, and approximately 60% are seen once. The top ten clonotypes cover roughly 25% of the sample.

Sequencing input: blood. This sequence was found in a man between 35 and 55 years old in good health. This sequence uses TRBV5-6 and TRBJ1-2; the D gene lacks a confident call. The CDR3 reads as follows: CASSLSRPDYGYTF. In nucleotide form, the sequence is TGTGCCAGCAGCTTGTCCAGGCCAGACTATGGCTACACCTTC.